This T cell receptor (beta chain) appears in the sequencing data of a study of blood T cells in healthy people across ages. This CDR3 spans 15 amino acids. The germline V gene has CDR1 DFQATT and CDR2 SNEGSKA (reference sequence). The ends lost 6 bases at V and 6 bases at J; junction bases unmatched: 17. Overall study findings and caveats: Diversity figures based on one million T cells were deemed too low. Donor CMV status was unknown, possibly confounding expanded clonotype changes.

Points on this clonotype: What it recognizes is unknown.

Combining a sample-barcoded 5' primer with a J-beta primer mix, a second PCR ran for roughly 7 to 11 cycles. In TCRdb, the 5' RACE reads were re-called with MiXCR into one record per CDR3 protein. This sample yields some 1.4 million distinct CDR3 sequences, of which 35% to 45% are seen a single time; 7.9% belongs to the top ten. Staff drew approximately 9.1 milliliters of peripheral blood from each donor. Isolation recovered at least 7 million PBMCs from every sample. The V and J genes are TRBV20-1 and TRBJ2-7; 7 nucleotides line up with TRBD1. The clonotype originates from a woman between 18 and 29 years old in good health. The sample taken for sequencing was blood. The CDR3 protein is CSAHYPYGQVAEQYF. CDR3 bases: TGCAGTGCCCATTACCCATACGGACAGGTGGCCGAGCAGTACTTC.